This T cell receptor beta chain comes out of a study of blood T cell repertoires in COVID-19. The CDR3 is made up of 15 amino acids. V dropped 1 base and J dropped 3 bases, with 9 bases sitting between them. Germline V gene data show CDR1 as SGHTA and CDR2 as FQGNSA. Sequencing used immunoSEQ multiplex PCR; TCRdb keeps in-frame clones, though not all of them. The profile shows under 140,000 clones, more than 70% of them singletons. The chain carries TRBV7-2 and TRBJ2-2; D unresolved. The receptor was isolated from a woman in her 50s with acute or convalescent COVID-19. What was sequenced was peripheral blood. The chain's CDR3 is CASSLEVRDTGELFF. CDR3 in DNA: TGTGCCAGCAGCTTAGAGGTACGGGACACCGGGGAGCTGTTTTTT.